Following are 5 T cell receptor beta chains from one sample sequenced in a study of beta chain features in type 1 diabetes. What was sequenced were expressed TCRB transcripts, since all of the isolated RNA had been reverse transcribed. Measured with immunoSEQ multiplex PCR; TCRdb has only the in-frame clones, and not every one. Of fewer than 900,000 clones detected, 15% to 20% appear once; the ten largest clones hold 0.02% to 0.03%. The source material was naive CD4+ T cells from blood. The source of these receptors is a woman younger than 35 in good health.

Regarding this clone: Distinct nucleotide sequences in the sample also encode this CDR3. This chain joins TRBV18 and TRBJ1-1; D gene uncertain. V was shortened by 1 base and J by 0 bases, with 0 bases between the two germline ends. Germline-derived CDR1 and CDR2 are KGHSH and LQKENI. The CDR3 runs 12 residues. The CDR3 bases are TGTGCCAGCTCACCACTGAACACTGAAGCTTTCTTT. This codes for CASSPLNTEAFF.

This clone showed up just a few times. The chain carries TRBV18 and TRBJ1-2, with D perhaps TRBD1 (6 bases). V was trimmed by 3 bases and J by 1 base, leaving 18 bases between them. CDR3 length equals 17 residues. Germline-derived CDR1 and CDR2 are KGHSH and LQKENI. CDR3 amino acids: CASSPYDQGPLNYGYTF. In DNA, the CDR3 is TGTGCCAGCTCACCGTACGATCAGGGGCCTCTTAACTATGGCTACACCTTC.

Here the CDR3 DNA reads TGTGCCAGCAGCGCCCATGACAGGGGGCGTGTGTACTTC. It encodes CASSAHDRGRVYF. The V gene is TRBV7-9, the J gene TRBJ2-7; 10 bases fit TRBD1. V gave up 5 bases and J gave up 12 bases; unmatched junction bases: 10. The CDR3 covers 13 residues. Germline-derived CDR1 and CDR2 are SEHNR and FQNEAQ (reference sequence).

CDR3 sequence (DNA): TGTGCCAGCTTATCGGGGACAGGGGACTCGGAGACCCAGTACTTC. Translated: CASLSGTGDSETQYF. The V and J genes are TRBV18 and TRBJ2-5; TRBD1 agrees at 10 bases. The CDR3 contains 15 residues. Germline-derived CDR1 and CDR2 are KGHSH and LQKENI. V trimming: 7 bases; J trimming: 5 bases; junction bases outside the gene matches: 10.

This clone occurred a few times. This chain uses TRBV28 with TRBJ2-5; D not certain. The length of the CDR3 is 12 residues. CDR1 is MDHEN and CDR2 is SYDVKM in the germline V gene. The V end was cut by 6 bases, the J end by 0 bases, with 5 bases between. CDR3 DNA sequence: TGTGCCAGCAGGCAGTACCAAGAGACCCAGTACTTC. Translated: CASRQYQETQYF.